This is a list of T cell receptor beta chains from one sample in a study of prognosis after radiotherapy for stage I lung cancer. TCRdb called the multiplex PCR reads again in MiXCR, with one record for every CDR3 protein. In the table there are more than 30,000 distinct CDR3 sequences, roughly 40% of which are singletons. This specimen consisted of PBMCs, obtained before or after stereotactic body radiation therapy (not recorded which). The receptors come from a donor over 45 with non-small cell lung cancer. The CDR3 runs from the conserved cysteine through the conserved F or W. The D gene is left open where the match is weak. Clone size is stated in some rows and not others, as once, few, many or a class when expanded.

J gene | clone size | V gene | D gene | CDR3 protein | CDR3 DNA
TRBJ2-3 | medium-sized | TRBV6-1 | TRBD2 | CATSMGEGSTDTQYF | TGTGCCACCTCGATGGGGGAGGGATCCACAGATACGCAGTATTTT
TRBJ2-2 | NA | TRBV6-2/TRBV6-3 | NA | CVSSGTWDTGELFF | TGTGTCAGCAGCGGGACATGGGACACCGGGGAGCTGTTTTTT
TRBJ1-4 | many | TRBV15 | NA | CATSMGDFNEKLFF | TGTGCCACCAGCATGGGGGACTTTAATGAAAAACTGTTTTTT
TRBJ2-5 | NA | TRBV6-2/TRBV6-3 | NA | CASSPRAGTCGEETQYF | TGTGCCAGCAGTCCGCGAGCTGGGACATGCGGGGAAGAGACCCAGTACTTC
TRBJ2-1 | NA | TRBV28 | TRBD2 | CASSDPSGFYNKQFF | TGTGCCAGCAGTGACCCTAGCGGATTCTACAATAAGCAGTTCTTC
TRBJ1-2 | NA | TRBV6-1 | TRBD1 | CASSEYSTGGFLGGYTF | TGTGCCAGCAGTGAATATAGTACAGGGGGTTTTTTGGGAGGCTACACCTTC
TRBJ2-1 | NA | TRBV15 | NA | CATSRPAGNYNEQFF | TGTGCCACCAGCAGGCCGGCGGGGAATTACAATGAGCAGTTCTTT
TRBJ2-1 | NA | TRBV12-3/TRBV12-4 | NA | CASSPGQRSSYNEQFF | TGTGCCAGCAGCCCAGGACAACGGAGCTCCTACAATGAGCAGTTCTTC
TRBJ2-4 | few | TRBV7-9 | NA | CASSLEHGHIAKNIQYF | TGTGCCAGCAGCTTAGAGCACGGCCACATAGCCAAAAACATTCAGTACTTC
TRBJ1-2 | NA | TRBV6-1 | NA | CASILRAGYTF | TGTGCCAGCATCCTCCGGGCTGGCTACACCTTC
TRBJ2-3 | many | TRBV7-9 | TRBD2 | CASSLSSGARDTQYF | TGTGCCAGCAGTTTATCTAGCGGGGCTCGGGATACGCAGTATTTT
TRBJ2-2 | once | TRBV6-1 | NA | CAISPSCGELFF | TGTGCCATCAGCCCGTCCTGCGGGGAGCTGTTTTTT
TRBJ1-6 | NA | TRBV28 | NA | CASIFGDLTLHF | TGTGCCAGCATTTTTGGGGATTTAACCCTCCACTTT
TRBJ2-7 | many | TRBV10-3 | TRBD2 | CASTVRPIRGRAGEQYF | TGTGCCTCAACCGTGCGGCCGATTAGAGGGAGGGCGGGGGAGCAGTACTTC
TRBJ2-1 | NA | TRBV19 | TRBD1 | CASSTRTGKIDNEQFF | TGTGCCAGTAGTACAAGGACAGGGAAGATCGACAATGAGCAGTTCTTC
TRBJ1-5 | NA | TRBV4-1 | NA | CASSQIQGNQPQHF | TGCGCCAGCAGCCAAATCCAGGGGAATCAGCCCCAGCATTTT
TRBJ1-5 | many | TRBV2 | NA | CASRTQGFGNQPQHF | TGTGCCAGCAGGACACAGGGTTTTGGCAATCAGCCCCAGCATTTT
TRBJ1-2 | many | TRBV5-6 | NA | CASSLGRGLNQGYTF | TGTGCCAGCAGCTTGGGCAGGGGCCTAAATCAAGGCTACACCTTC
TRBJ2-1 | NA | TRBV6-1 | NA | CASSREWDFNEQFF | TGTGCCAGCAGTAGAGAGTGGGATTTCAATGAGCAGTTCTTC
TRBJ2-6 | many | TRBV30 | NA | CAWSVRSSGANVLTF | TGTGCCTGGAGTGTACGAAGCTCTGGGGCCAACGTCCTGACTTTC
TRBJ2-7 | NA | TRBV6-5 | NA | CASSSRLEGVFSYEQYF | TGTGCCAGCAGTTCTAGACTAGAGGGAGTGTTCTCCTACGAGCAGTACTTC
TRBJ1-1 | many | TRBV19 | TRBD1 | CASSTGQGMRTEAFF | TGTGCCAGTAGTACGGGACAGGGTATGAGAACTGAAGCTTTCTTT
TRBJ1-2 | medium-sized | TRBV28 | NA | CASSIGGVVYGYTF | TGTGCCAGCAGCATCGGTGGGGTGGTCTATGGCTACACCTTC
TRBJ1-1 | many | TRBV20-1 | NA | CSASLPGDTEAFF | TGCAGTGCTAGCCTTCCAGGGGACACTGAAGCTTTCTTT
TRBJ2-1 | many | TRBV10-3 | TRBD1 | CAISERETGGAGNEQFF | TGTGCCATCAGTGAGAGGGAGACAGGGGGCGCCGGGAATGAGCAGTTCTTC
TRBJ2-7 | NA | TRBV6-1 | NA | CASSKAGTWGTYEQYF | TGTGCCAGCAGCAAAGCCGGTACATGGGGTACTTACGAGCAGTACTTC
TRBJ2-1 | many | TRBV2 | NA | CASKRLLVYNEQFF | TGTGCCAGCAAGAGGCTCCTGGTTTACAATGAGCAGTTCTTC
TRBJ2-2 | NA | TRBV12-3/TRBV12-4 | TRBD2 | CASTISGRAIGELFF | TGTGCCAGCACGATTAGCGGGAGGGCCATCGGGGAGCTGTTTTTT
TRBJ1-3 | many | TRBV19 | NA | CASSTTAGNTIYF | TGTGCCAGTAGTACGACAGCAGGAAACACCATATATTTT
TRBJ1-1 | NA | TRBV27 | NA | CASSARVPDTEAFF | TGTGCCAGCAGTGCCAGGGTTCCGGACACTGAAGCTTTCTTT
TRBJ1-3 | NA | TRBV20-1 | NA | CSARSPIDTGNTIYF | TGCAGTGCTAGATCACCAATCGACACTGGAAACACCATATATTTT
TRBJ2-7 | many | TRBV5-1 | NA | CASSLDREEQYF | TGCGCCAGCAGCTTGGACAGGGAAGAGCAGTACTTC
TRBJ2-7 | many | TRBV5-1 | TRBD2 | CASSPGLAGGREQYF | TGCGCCAGCAGCCCCGGACTAGCGGGGGGGCGCGAGCAGTACTTC
TRBJ2-3 | NA | TRBV5-1 | TRBD2 | CASSFGTGTSGRPSTDTQYF | TGCGCCAGCAGCTTTGGTACCGGGACTAGCGGGAGACCATCCACAGATACGCAGTATTTT
TRBJ2-5 | many | TRBV7-9 | TRBD2 | CASSPNLGGGRETQYF | TGTGCCAGCAGCCCAAACCTCGGGGGGGGACGGGAGACCCAGTACTTC
TRBJ2-1 | many | TRBV7-2 | NA | CASSLQTETYNEQFF | TGTGCCAGCAGCCTTCAAACCGAAACCTACAATGAGCAGTTCTTC
TRBJ2-2 | many | TRBV5-5 | TRBD1 | CASSLGTGGFANTGELFF | TGTGCCAGCAGCTTGGGGACAGGGGGTTTCGCGAACACCGGGGAGCTGTTTTTT
TRBJ2-3 | many | TRBV20-1 | TRBD1 | CSALRGLFADTQYF | TGCAGTGCCCTCAGGGGGCTATTCGCAGATACGCAGTATTTT
TRBJ2-3 | many | TRBV29-1 | NA | CSGDFGGTLTDTQYF | TGCAGCGGTGACTTTGGGGGGACCCTCACAGATACGCAGTATTTT
TRBJ2-1 | many | TRBV7-2 | NA | CASSLLNNEQFF | TGTGCCAGCAGCCTTCTAAACAATGAGCAGTTCTTC
TRBJ2-2 | NA | TRBV5-4 | NA | CASSLAPGNTGELFF | TGTGCCAGCAGCTTGGCCCCCGGGAACACCGGGGAGCTGTTTTTT
TRBJ1-6 | many | TRBV19 | NA | CASGQSNNSPLHF | TGTGCCAGCGGACAGTCCAATAATTCACCCCTCCACTTT
TRBJ2-5 | many | TRBV9 | NA | CASSANRWAGSRRETQYF | TGTGCCAGCAGCGCGAACCGGTGGGCAGGCTCACGGCGGGAGACCCAGTACTTC
TRBJ1-1 | NA | TRBV30 | NA | CAGRRSGLGTEAFF | TGTGCCGGCCGTCGGTCAGGGCTGGGGACTGAAGCTTTCTTT
TRBJ1-5 | many | TRBV3-1 | NA | CASSQGAGSNQPQHF | TGTGCCAGCAGCCAAGGCGCGGGGTCTAATCAGCCCCAGCATTTT
TRBJ2-1 | many | TRBV12-3/TRBV12-4 | TRBD2 | CASSRMTSGRGNEQFF | TGTGCCAGCAGTCGGATGACTAGCGGGAGAGGAAATGAGCAGTTCTTC
TRBJ2-7 | many | TRBV5-1 | NA | CASSLGWSYEQYF | TGCGCCAGCAGCTTGGGGTGGTCCTACGAGCAGTACTTC
TRBJ2-2 | many | TRBV5-1 | NA | CASSAGPNTGELFF | TGCGCCAGCAGCGCGGGACCGAACACCGGGGAGCTGTTTTTT
TRBJ2-2 | many | TRBV5-8 | NA | CASTRLGTGELFF | TGTGCCAGCACCAGACTAGGGACCGGGGAGCTGTTTTTT
TRBJ2-5 | many | TRBV5-6 | NA | CASSLGGAIRYQETQYF | TGTGCCAGCAGCTTGGGGGGGGCCATAAGGTACCAAGAGACCCAGTACTTC
TRBJ2-7 | NA | TRBV6-1 | TRBD1 | CASSDPGTGLQYEQYF | TGTGCCAGCAGTGACCCCGGGACAGGGCTCCAATACGAGCAGTACTTC
TRBJ2-1 | many | TRBV20-1 | TRBD1 | CSAGTGQGAREQFF | TGCAGTGCGGGAACGGGACAGGGGGCCAGGGAGCAGTTCTTC
TRBJ2-7 | NA | TRBV5-1 | TRBD2 | CASSAGLDEQYF | TGCGCCAGCAGTGCGGGACTAGACGAGCAGTACTTC
TRBJ1-5 | NA | TRBV27 | TRBD1 | CASRRQGWNQPHHF | TGTGCCAGCAGGAGACAGGGATGGAATCAGCCCCATCATTTT